This is a list of T cell receptor beta chains from one sample in a study of cytomegalovirus exposure and HLA in healthy donors. Sequencing was performed with immunoSEQ multiplex PCR; in TCRdb, only in-frame clones are kept and a portion is missing. The profile shows about 140,000 clones, around 90% of them singletons. Material for sequencing was PBMCs. These receptors all come from a man between 18 and 29 years old in good health and CMV-seropositive. The conserved cysteine and the conserved F or W are not part of the CDR3 here.

TRBJ1-1,TRBV19,ASSYLTGIGTEAF
TRBJ2-7,TRBV13,ASSLGQGRIYEQY
TRBJ1-6,TRBV30,AWGPHSPLH
TRBJ2-2,TRBV10-1,ASSGHQVAGELF
TRBJ2-1,TRBV30,AQREFSEQF
TRBJ2-7,TRBV13,ASSPDRGPEQY
TRBJ1-1,TRBV6-5,ASSHRENTEAF
TRBJ2-1,TRBV5-1,ASKALWGGNNEQF
TRBJ2-3,TRBV14,ASSQARGGKDTQY
TRBJ2-7,TRBV28,ASSTGNSYEQY
TRBJ1-5,TRBV19,ASSISHRVGQPQH
TRBJ1-5,TRBV6-5,ASGSGGPYQPQH
TRBJ2-5,TRBV9,ASSVVGSQGETQY
TRBJ2-6,TRBV6-4,ASSDSPFSGANVLT
TRBJ1-2,TRBV18,ASSPPGTGFNGYT
TRBJ2-2,TRBV5-1,ASSLDARNTGELF
TRBJ2-7,TRBV19,ASSEQGVSYEQY
TRBJ1-2,TRBV2,ASRGGQGYT